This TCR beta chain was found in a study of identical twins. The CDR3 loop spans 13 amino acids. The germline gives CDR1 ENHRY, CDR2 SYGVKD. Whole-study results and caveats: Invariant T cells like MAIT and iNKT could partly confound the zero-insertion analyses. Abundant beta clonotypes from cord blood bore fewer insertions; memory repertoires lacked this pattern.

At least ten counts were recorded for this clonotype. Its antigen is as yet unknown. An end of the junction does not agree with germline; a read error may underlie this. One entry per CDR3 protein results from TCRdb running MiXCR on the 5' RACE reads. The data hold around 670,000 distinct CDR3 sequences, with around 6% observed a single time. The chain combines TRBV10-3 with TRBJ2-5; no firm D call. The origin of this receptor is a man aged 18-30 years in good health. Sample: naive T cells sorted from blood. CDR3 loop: CATSPPVAETQYF. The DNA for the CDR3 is TGTGCCACCAGTCCCCCTGTTGCGGAGACCCAGTACTTC.